This T cell receptor (beta chain) is drawn from a study of T-cell memory formation after mild COVID-19. V shed 4 bases and J shed 5 bases, with 14 bases lying between them. Germline V lookup: CDR1 KGHDR, CDR2 SFDVKD. The CDR3 sequence is 15 residues long. Findings and limits, study-wide: Pre-infection memory harbored some responding clones, suggesting cross-reactive memory joined.

On this clonotype: Its specificity is unknown.

TCRdb used MiXCR to reprocess the 5' RACE reads, holding one entry per CDR3 protein. The sample has hundreds of thousands of distinct CDR3 sequences, over 20% seen once. The chain has TRBV24-1 and TRBJ2-1; perhaps TRBD2 as D (6 bases). Sequencing was done on a sample of PBMCs or a T cell subset sorted from them (not recorded which). This TCR was recovered from an adult woman who had mild COVID-19 (a few samples of this study predate the infection). Cell type and time point are not known. The CDR3: CATSEARGPHNEQFF. CDR3 nucleotides: TGTGCCACCAGTGAAGCGCGGGGCCCTCACAATGAGCAGTTCTTC.